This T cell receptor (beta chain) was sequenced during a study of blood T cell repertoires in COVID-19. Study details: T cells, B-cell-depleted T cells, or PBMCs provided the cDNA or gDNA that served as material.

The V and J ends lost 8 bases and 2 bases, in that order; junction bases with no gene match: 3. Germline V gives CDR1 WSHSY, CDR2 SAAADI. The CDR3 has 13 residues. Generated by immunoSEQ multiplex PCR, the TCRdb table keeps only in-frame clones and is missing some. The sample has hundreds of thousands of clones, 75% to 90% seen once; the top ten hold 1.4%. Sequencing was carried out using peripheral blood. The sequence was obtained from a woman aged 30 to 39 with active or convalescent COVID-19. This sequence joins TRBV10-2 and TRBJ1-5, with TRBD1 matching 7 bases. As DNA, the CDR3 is TGCGCCAGCTCAGGGACAGGCAATCAGCCCCAGCATTTT. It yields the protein CASSGTGNQPQHF.